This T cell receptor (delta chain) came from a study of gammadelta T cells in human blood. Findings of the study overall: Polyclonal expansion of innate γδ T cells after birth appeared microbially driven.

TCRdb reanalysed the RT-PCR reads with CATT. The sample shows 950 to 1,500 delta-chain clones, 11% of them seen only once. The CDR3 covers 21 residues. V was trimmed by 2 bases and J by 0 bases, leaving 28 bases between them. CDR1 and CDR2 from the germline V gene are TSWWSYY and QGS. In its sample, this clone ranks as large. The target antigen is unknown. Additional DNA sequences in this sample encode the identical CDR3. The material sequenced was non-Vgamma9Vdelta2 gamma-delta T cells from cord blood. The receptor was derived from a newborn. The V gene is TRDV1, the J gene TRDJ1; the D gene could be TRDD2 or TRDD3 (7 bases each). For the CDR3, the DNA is TGTGCTCTTGGGGAAACAGGTTCCTACGCTGGTGGGGGACCGTACACCGATAAACTCATCTTT. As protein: CALGETGSYAGGGPYTDKLIF.